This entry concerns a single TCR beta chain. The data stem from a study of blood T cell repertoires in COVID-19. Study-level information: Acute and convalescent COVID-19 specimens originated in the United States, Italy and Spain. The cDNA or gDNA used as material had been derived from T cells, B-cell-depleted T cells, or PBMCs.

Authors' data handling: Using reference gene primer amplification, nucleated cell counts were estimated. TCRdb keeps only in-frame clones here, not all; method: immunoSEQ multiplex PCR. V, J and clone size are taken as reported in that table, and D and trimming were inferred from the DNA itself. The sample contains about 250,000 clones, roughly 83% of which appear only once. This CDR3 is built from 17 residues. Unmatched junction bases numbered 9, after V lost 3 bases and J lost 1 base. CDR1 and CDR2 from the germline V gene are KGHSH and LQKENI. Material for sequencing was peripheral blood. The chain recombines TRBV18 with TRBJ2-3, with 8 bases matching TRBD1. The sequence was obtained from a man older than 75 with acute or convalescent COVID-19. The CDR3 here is CASSPGHRGLGTDTQYF. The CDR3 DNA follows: TGTGCCAGCTCACCGGGACACAGGGGGTTGGGCACAGATACGCAGTATTTT.